One and the same sample provided the 24 T cell receptor beta chains below, sequenced in a study of graft-versus-host responses after intestinal transplantation. No cognate antigen is known for these TCRs. Here immunoSEQ multiplex PCR was the method, and the copy in TCRdb shows in-frame clones only, minus some. The sample has about 92,000 clones, roughly four fifths seen once. The specimen comprised unstimulated CD8+ T cells sorted from spleen or lymph node cells, sampled before intestinal transplant. The receptors were gathered from a human donor who received an intestinal transplant.

The sample holds one count of this clone. V gene TRBV7-6 combines with J gene TRBJ2-3; tentative D call: TRBD2 (6 bases). V was trimmed by 1 base and J by 3 bases, leaving 14 bases between them. CDR1 is SGHVS, CDR2 FNYEAQ, per germline. CDR3 length: 16 amino acids. For the CDR3, the DNA is TGTGCCAGCAGCTTAGAGGAAGGAGGGTTTACAGATACGCAGTATTTT. Protein product: CASSLEEGGFTDTQYF.

The chain combines TRBV13 with TRBJ2-3; D gene uncertain. This CDR3 has 17 residues. V was clipped by 1 base and J by 2 bases, with 16 bases between them. Germline CDR1 is PRHDT and CDR2 is FYEKMQ (reference sequence). The CDR3 loop is CASSLVRATYHTDTQYF. CDR3 nucleotide sequence: TGTGCCAGCAGCTTAGTTCGAGCGACGTACCACACAGATACGCAGTATTTT.

In this sample, this clone turned up a few times. The rearrangement joins TRBV21-1 to TRBJ2-5; the table assigns TRBD2, which was not confirmed against the DNA. TRBV21-1 is assigned pseudogene status. This CDR3 is 19 amino acids long. CDR3 DNA sequence: TGTGCCAGCAGCATCCTGAGGGCTAGCGGGGGGGCAAAACAAGAGACCCAGTACTTC. It yields the protein CASSILRASGGAKQETQYF.

J is TRBJ2-5 and V is TRBV2, with D perhaps TRBD1 or TRBD2 (5 bases each). V was shortened by 9 bases and J by 3 bases, with 14 bases between the two germline ends. Germline CDR1 SNHLY, CDR2 FYNNEI. The CDR3 sequence is 13 residues long. The CDR3 region has the DNA TGTGCCAGGGGGACCCTGGGCGAAGAGACCCAGTACTTC. Encoded protein: CARGTLGEETQYF.

The chain carries TRBV18 and TRBJ2-3, with D unclear. This CDR3 region has 13 residues. The germline CDR1 and CDR2 sequences are KGHSH and LQKENI. The germline V and J ends were trimmed by 4 bases and 6 bases, with 11 bases remaining between them. Written as DNA, the CDR3 is TGTGCCAGCTCACGCAGCGCTGGGGATACGCAGTATTTT. This codes for CASSRSAGDTQYF. The full variable domain, completed using reference TRBV18 and TRBJ2-3, is NAGVMQNPRHLVRRRGQEARLRCSPMKGHSHVYWYRQLPEEGLKFMVYLQKENIIDESGMPKERFSAEFPKEGPSILRIQQVVRGDSAAYFCASSRSAGDTQYFGPGTRLTVL.

The chain has TRBV4-1 and TRBJ2-5, with 13 bases lining up with TRBD2. Germline CDR1 MGHRA, CDR2 YSYEKL. The CDR3 runs 17 residues. The V segment lost 2 bases and the J segment 3 bases; nucleotides outside the gene matches: 6. The CDR3: CASSQTSGLAGKETQYF. CDR3 sequence (DNA): TGCGCCAGCAGCCAAACTTCGGGACTAGCGGGAAAAGAGACCCAGTACTTC.

V usage is TRBV4-1 and J usage is TRBJ2-7; TRBD1 aligns across 9 bases. V lost 2 bases, J lost 3 bases, and 8 bases stayed unmatched. This CDR3 spans 16 amino acids. Per the germline V gene, CDR1 is MGHRA and CDR2 is YSYEKL. The CDR3 loop is CASSQITGGAGYEQYF. The CDR3 bases are TGCGCCAGCAGCCAAATTACAGGGGGCGCAGGCTACGAGCAGTACTTC.

The J gene is TRBJ2-5, the V gene TRBV4-1; D possibly corresponds to TRBD1 (5 bases). The DNA end lines up better with TRBJ2-7; the J call may be wrong. The germline gives CDR1 MGHRA, CDR2 YSYEKL. CDR3 length: 13 amino acids. The CDR3 loop is CASSQEGAPEQYF. The CDR3 DNA reads as TGCGCCAGCAGCCAAGAAGGGGCGCCCGAGCAGTACTTC.

A few counts support this clone. CDR3 coding DNA: TGTGCCAGCATCTCCGGGACGGACCAGTACTTC. Amino acids: CASISGTDQYF. The chain is built from TRBV6-1 and TRBJ2-7; D may match TRBD1 or TRBD2 (5 bases each). V was shortened by 7 bases and J by 10 bases, with 14 bases between the two germline ends. The CDR3 totals 11 residues. The germline CDR1 and CDR2 sequences are MNHNS and SASEGT.

V usage is TRBV10-1 and J usage is TRBJ2-1; TRBD2 aligns across 10 bases. This CDR3 spans 17 amino acids. The germline CDR1 and CDR2 sequences are WNHNN and SYGVQD (reference sequence). V lost 4 bases and J lost 0; bases outside the gene matches: 6. The CDR3 DNA sequence: TGCGCCAGCAGTGGACTAGCGGGTTCGAGCTCCTACAATGAGCAGTTCTTC. Translating it yields CASSGLAGSSSYNEQFF.

CDR3 in amino acids: CASSLGHSGETEAFF. DNA of the CDR3: TGCGCCAGCAGCTTGGGACACTCCGGGGAGACTGAAGCTTTCTTT. The rearrangement joins TRBV5-1 to TRBJ1-1; D is ambiguous. The CDR3 has 15 amino acids. V lost 0 bases and J lost 5, with 14 bases in between. Per the germline V gene, CDR1 is SGHRS and CDR2 is YFSETQ.

This rearrangement joins TRBV5-4 to TRBJ2-2; D is possibly TRBD1 (5 bases). CDR3 length equals 15 residues. CDR1 and CDR2 from the germline V gene are SGHNT and YYREEE (reference sequence). V lost 4 bases, J lost 1 base, and 11 bases lay in between. The CDR3, as DNA: TGTGCCAGCAGCCCCCTCAGGGAGAACACCGGGGAGCTGTTTTTT. As protein: CASSPLRENTGELFF.

This rearrangement joins TRBV7-6 to TRBJ2-5, with unresolved D. Germline CDR1 is SGHVS and CDR2 is FNYEAQ. Trimming took 5 bases from V and 0 from J, leaving 13 bases between them. The CDR3 covers 15 residues. The DNA for the CDR3 is TGTGCCAGCAGCGCACGGACGGAGTACCAAGAGACCCAGTACTTC. It translates to CASSARTEYQETQYF.

This chain uses TRBV27 with TRBJ2-1; 9 bases agree with TRBD2. Germline V lookup: CDR1 MNHEY, CDR2 SMNVEV (reference sequence). J was trimmed by 9 bases and V by 5 bases; bases with no gene match: 8. The CDR3 is 14 residues long. For the CDR3, the DNA is TGTGCCAGCAGTAGACTAGCGGTCACGGTTGAGCAGTTCTTC. It encodes CASSRLAVTVEQFF.

The chain couples TRBV27 to TRBJ1-1; a possible D gene is TRBD1 (5 bases). The length of the CDR3 is 15 residues. Trimming shortened V by 6 bases and J by 2 bases, and 16 bases separated the two germline ends. Germline V gene sequence: CDR1 MNHEY, CDR2 SMNVEV (reference sequence). CDR3 in amino acids: CASRPERGINTEAFF. The CDR3 DNA reads as TGTGCCAGCAGACCTGAGAGGGGAATCAACACTGAAGCTTTCTTT.

This clone has a handful of counts. This chain uses TRBV4-2 with TRBJ2-7, with D possibly TRBD1 on 5 matching bases. V dropped 1 base and J dropped 0 bases, with 7 bases sitting between them. The CDR3 has 14 residues. CDR1 is LGHNA, CDR2 YNFKEQ, per germline. In nucleotides, the CDR3 is TGTGCCAGCAGCCAAGGGGGCGGCTCCTACGAGCAGTACTTC. This encodes CASSQGGGSYEQYF.

The chain uses TRBV28 and TRBJ1-5, with TRBD1 identical over 7 bases. V dropped 2 bases and J dropped 4; count of bases not matched to a gene: 14. This CDR3 comprises 18 residues. CDR1 and CDR2 from the germline V gene are MDHEN and SYDVKM. The CDR3 DNA sequence: TGTGCCAGCAGTTTAGAGGGGGATACAGGGGATTGGAATCAGCCCCAGCATTTT. Its protein product is CASSLEGDTGDWNQPQHF.

This sequence joins TRBV6-1 and TRBJ2-7; 7 bases agree with TRBD1. V lost 4 bases to trimming and J lost 3 bases; unmatched junction nucleotides: 12. Germline lookup yields CDR1 MNHNS and CDR2 SASEGT. This CDR3 is built from 16 residues. CDR3: CASSGPATGTVYEQYF. CDR3 DNA: TGTGCCAGCAGTGGACCCGCGACAGGGACCGTCTACGAGCAGTACTTC.

The chain links TRBV28 to TRBJ2-7; unclear D gene. Trimming pared 3 bases from V and 5 bases from J, leaving 17 bases between. The CDR3 length is 15 residues. CDR1 MDHEN and CDR2 SYDVKM come from the germline V gene. The CDR3 DNA is TGTGCCAGCAGTTTCGTAGCAGGCGTGGGCGACGAGCAGTACTTC. It translates to CASSFVAGVGDEQYF.

The CDR3 nucleotides read TGTGCCAGCCTGAAGGAGGGCCTGAGAGATACGCAGTATTTT. Its translation: CASLKEGLRDTQYF. The chain combines TRBV21-1 with TRBJ2-3; the D segment call TRBD2 is taken from the table without a DNA check. TRBV21-1 is shown as a pseudogene. This CDR3 has 14 residues.

This clone was counted a few times. This chain joins TRBV19 and TRBJ2-2, with 11 bases that match TRBD1. V lost 6 bases to trimming and J lost 3 bases; unmatched junction nucleotides: 6. Germline V gene sequence: CDR1 LNHDA, CDR2 SQIVND (reference sequence). This CDR3 region has 16 residues. CDR3 region: CASSLGQGADTGELFF. In nucleotides, the CDR3 is TGTGCCAGTAGCCTCGGACAGGGGGCCGACACCGGGGAGCTGTTTTTT.

In regard to this clone: The same CDR3 also results from other DNA sequences found in this sample. V is TRBV29-1 and J is TRBJ1-2; D not resolved. This CDR3 has 11 residues. Germline V lookup: CDR1 SQVTM, CDR2 ANQGSEA. Trimming removed 5 bases at V and 5 bases at J, with 9 bases between. CDR3 amino acids: CSVRVWYGYTF. CDR3 in DNA: TGCAGCGTTAGGGTTTGGTATGGCTACACCTTC.

This chain uses TRBV19 with TRBJ2-1, with TRBD2 matching 7 bases. The CDR3 sequence is 14 residues long. Trimming removed 3 bases from V and 4 bases from J; junction bases left unmatched: 3. Germline assignment: CDR1 LNHDA and CDR2 SQIVND (reference sequence). The CDR3 sequence: CASSISGPYNEQFF. CDR3 in DNA: TGTGCCAGTAGTATTAGCGGGCCTTACAATGAGCAGTTCTTC.

The chain combines TRBV5-1 with TRBJ2-1; D remains unclear. V was shortened by 4 bases and J by 4 bases, with 15 bases between the two germline ends. The germline V gene encodes CDR1 SGHRS and CDR2 YFSETQ. The CDR3 has 15 residues. This CDR3 reads CASSSLSGSYNEQFF. Here the CDR3 DNA reads TGCGCCAGCAGCAGTCTCAGTGGATCTTACAATGAGCAGTTCTTC.